This entry lists 7 T cell receptor beta chains sequenced from one sample in a study of T-cell memory formation after mild COVID-19 (dated by TCRdb to the early 2020s). The receptor library was made with 5' RACE. The sequencing machine was an Illumina NovaSeq 6000. TCRdb redid the processing of the public reads, applying fastp at Q25 and MiXCR, and retained in-frame beta chains. For every CDR3 protein sequence, its rows merge into one entry that carries the most common genes and DNA. The sample profile shows about 560,000 distinct CDR3 sequences; less than 25% of them were found once. About 8.2% of the sample is taken by the ten largest. Input material: PBMCs or a T cell subset sorted from them (not recorded which). The receptors were sampled from an adult woman who had mild COVID-19 (a few samples of this study predate the infection). The sample titles of this study are shuffled in the database, so cell type and time point are left out; the donor was told from shared clones.

This clonotype was found a few times. The V gene is TRBV14, the J gene TRBJ1-2; the D is unclear. Germline-derived CDR1 and CDR2 are SGHDN and FVKESK. The CDR3 totals 15 residues. The V end lost 0 bases, the J end lost 4 bases, and 12 bases lay between the germline ends. CDR3 sequence: CASSQDGRLGYGYTF. The DNA of the CDR3 is TGTGCCAGCAGCCAAGATGGGCGGCTCGGCTATGGCTACACCTTC.

The chain is built from TRBV2 and TRBJ2-3, with TRBD2 identical over 7 bases. Germline V lookup: CDR1 SNHLY, CDR2 FYNNEI. V shed 8 bases, J shed 5 bases, and the junction held 16 bases outside the gene matches. The CDR3 is 16 residues long. The CDR3 bases are TGTGCCAGCCACCTCTCGGCGGGAGAGCTCGGAGATACGCAGTATTTT. Translating gives CASHLSAGELGDTQYF.

The rearrangement links TRBV9 to TRBJ2-7, with 9 bases fitting TRBD2. The CDR3 spans 15 residues. Germline V CDR1 and CDR2: SGDLS, YYNGEE. The ends lost 0 bases at V and 3 bases at J; junction bases unmatched: 4. The CDR3 protein is CASSVGGTSLYEQYF. The CDR3 DNA sequence: TGTGCCAGCAGCGTAGGGGGGACTAGCCTCTACGAGCAGTACTTC.

The chain joins TRBV15 to TRBJ1-2; D is perhaps TRBD1 (5 bases). V was trimmed by 0 bases and J by 3 bases, leaving 14 bases between them. The CDR3 extends over 16 amino acids. The V gene's germline CDR1 is LNHNV and CDR2 YYDKDF (reference sequence). CDR3 nucleotides: TGTGCCACCAGCAGAGACGCGAATCAGGGACACTATGGCTACACCTTC. Protein product: CATSRDANQGHYGYTF. The full variable domain, with the rest looked up from reference TRBV15 and TRBJ1-2, is DAMVIQNPRYQVTQFGKPVTLSCSQTLNHNVMYWYQQKSSQAPKLLFHYYDKDFNNEADTPDNFQSRRPNTSFCFLDIRSPGLGDTAMYLCATSRDANQGHYGYTFGSGTRLTVV.

The V call is TRBV12-3 or TRBV12-4, the J call TRBJ2-5; 10 bases are a match to TRBD1. This CDR3 is 14 amino acids long. The ends lost 4 bases at V and 3 bases at J; junction bases unmatched: 2. In DNA form, the CDR3 reads TGTGCCAGCAGTTCGACAGGGGGCGAAGAGACCCAGTACTTC. This translates into CASSSTGGEETQYF.

This clonotype was found many times. The rearrangement uses TRBV25-1 and TRBJ1-1; 10 nucleotides match TRBD1. The CDR3 is 15 amino acids. V lost 4 bases, J lost 2 bases, and 4 bases stayed unmatched. Germline V CDR1 and CDR2: MGHDK, SYGVNS. As DNA, the CDR3 is TGTGCCAGCAGTGCACGGGACAGGGGCAACACTGAAGCTTTCTTT. It is translated as CASSARDRGNTEAFF.

In its sample, this clonotype was seen a few times. This chain connects TRBV7-9 to TRBJ2-3; a weak D match, TRBD2 (5 bases). Trimming pared 7 bases from V and 1 base from J, leaving 12 bases between. Germline V gene sequence: CDR1 SEHNR, CDR2 FQNEAQ (reference sequence). CDR3 size: 14 residues. The CDR3 sequence: CASTAAGRTDTQYF. The CDR3 DNA is TGTGCCAGCACAGCGGCAGGACGCACAGATACGCAGTATTTT.